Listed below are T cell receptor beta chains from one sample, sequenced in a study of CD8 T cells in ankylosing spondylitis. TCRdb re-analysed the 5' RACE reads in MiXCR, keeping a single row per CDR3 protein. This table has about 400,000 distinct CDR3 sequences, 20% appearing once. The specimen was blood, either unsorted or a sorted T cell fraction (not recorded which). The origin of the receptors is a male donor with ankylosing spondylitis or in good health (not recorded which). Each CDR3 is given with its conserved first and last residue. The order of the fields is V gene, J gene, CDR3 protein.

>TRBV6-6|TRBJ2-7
CASSDSSYEQYF
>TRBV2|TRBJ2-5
CASSEAVAGGGYGETQYF
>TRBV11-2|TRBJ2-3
CASSYFGGELAEADTQYF
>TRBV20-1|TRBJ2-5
CSARDLLQAQETQYF
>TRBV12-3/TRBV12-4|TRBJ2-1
CASSYLSNEQFF
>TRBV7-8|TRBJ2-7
CARSFPDSYEQYF
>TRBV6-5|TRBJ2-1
CASSLLGGAGNEQFF
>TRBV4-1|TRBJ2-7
CASSLGGRDEQYF
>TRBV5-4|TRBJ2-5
CASSYLGPWGQRETQYF
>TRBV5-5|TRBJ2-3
CASTWTPSPDTQYF
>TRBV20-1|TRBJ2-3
CSAWGEAGTGGLYTDTQYF
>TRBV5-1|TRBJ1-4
CASSSPGQGANEKLFF
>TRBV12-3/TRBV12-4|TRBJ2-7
CASSSFLGSYEQYF
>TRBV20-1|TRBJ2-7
CSARDLSGATYEQYF
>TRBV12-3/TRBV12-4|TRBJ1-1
CASSFKGPTEAFF
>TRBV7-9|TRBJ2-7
CASSTDGSSYEQYF
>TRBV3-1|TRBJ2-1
CASSPTRDSDYNEQFF
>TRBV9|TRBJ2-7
CASSVAPGVYEQYF
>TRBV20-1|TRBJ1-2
CSASQNVIDGYTF
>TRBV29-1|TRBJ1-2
CSVGVYTF
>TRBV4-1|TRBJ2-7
CASSQVTGSLSSEQYF
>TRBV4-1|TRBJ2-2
CASSQGWNSNTGELFF
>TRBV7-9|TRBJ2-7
CASSPGPGQIYEQYF
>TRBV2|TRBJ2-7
CASSRQGNSYEQYF
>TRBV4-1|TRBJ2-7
CASSQEGRVTYEQYF
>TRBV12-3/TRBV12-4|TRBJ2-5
CASSLNGGAETQYF
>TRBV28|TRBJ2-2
CASSSYTGEGAGELFF
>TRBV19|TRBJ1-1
CASSIFTGPGTEAFF
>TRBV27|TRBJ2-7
CASSLGGGPDEQYF
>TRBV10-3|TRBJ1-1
CATGELAEAFF
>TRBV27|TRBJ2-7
CASSLYQHSPTYEQYF
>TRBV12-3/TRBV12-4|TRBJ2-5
CASSPPGAISLETQYF
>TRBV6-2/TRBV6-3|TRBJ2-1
CASSNRGNEQFF
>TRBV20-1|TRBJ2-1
CSASVVNYNEQFF
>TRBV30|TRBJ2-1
CAWSAISGLGTEQFF
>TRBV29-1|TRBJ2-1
CSAPAYNEQFF
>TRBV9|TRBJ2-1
CASSGTGVGQFF
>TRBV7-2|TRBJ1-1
CASSPREAPEAFF
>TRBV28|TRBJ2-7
CASSLENRPYEQYF
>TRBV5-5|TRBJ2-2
CASTHVDTGELFF
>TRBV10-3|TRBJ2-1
CAISDPPAPEQFF
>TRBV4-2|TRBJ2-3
CASSQVLEVTDTQYF